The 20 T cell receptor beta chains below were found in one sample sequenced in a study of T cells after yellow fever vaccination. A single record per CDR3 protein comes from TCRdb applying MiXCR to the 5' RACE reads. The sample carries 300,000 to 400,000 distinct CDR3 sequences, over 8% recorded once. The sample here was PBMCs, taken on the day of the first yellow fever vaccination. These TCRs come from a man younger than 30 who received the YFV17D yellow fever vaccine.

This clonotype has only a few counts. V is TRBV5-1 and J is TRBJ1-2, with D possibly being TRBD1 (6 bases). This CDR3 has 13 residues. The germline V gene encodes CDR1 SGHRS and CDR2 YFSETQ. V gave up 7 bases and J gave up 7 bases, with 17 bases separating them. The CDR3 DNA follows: TGCGCCAGCTGCCTTGTGGGGGGCGGTGGCTACACCTTC. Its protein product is CASCLVGGGGYTF. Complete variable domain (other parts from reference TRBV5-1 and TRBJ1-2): KAGVTQTPRYLIKTRGQQVTLSCSPISGHRSVSWYQQTPGQGLQFLFEYFSETQRNKGNFPGRFSGRQFSNSRSEMNVSTLELGDSALYLCASCLVGGGGYTFGSGTRLTVV.

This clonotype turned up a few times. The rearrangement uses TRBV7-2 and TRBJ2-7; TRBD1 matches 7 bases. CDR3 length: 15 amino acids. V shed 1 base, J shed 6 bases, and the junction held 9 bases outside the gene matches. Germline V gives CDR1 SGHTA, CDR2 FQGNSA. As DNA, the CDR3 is TGTGCCAGCAGCTTAGAGGGGGCAGGGAATATCGAGCAGTACTTC. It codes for CASSLEGAGNIEQYF.

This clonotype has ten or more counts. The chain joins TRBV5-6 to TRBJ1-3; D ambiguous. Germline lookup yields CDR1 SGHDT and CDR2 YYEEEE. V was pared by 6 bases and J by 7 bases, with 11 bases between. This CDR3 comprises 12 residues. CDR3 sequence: CASTTHGNTIYF. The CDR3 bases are TGTGCCAGCACCACACACGGGAACACCATATATTTT.

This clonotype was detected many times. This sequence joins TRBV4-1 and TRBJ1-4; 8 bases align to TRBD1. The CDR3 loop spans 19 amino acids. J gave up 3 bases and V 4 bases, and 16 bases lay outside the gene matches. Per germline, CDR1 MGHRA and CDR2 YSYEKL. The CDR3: CASSPRLQGAYSPNEKLFF. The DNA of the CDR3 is TGCGCCAGCAGCCCACGACTCCAGGGGGCCTACTCTCCTAATGAAAAACTGTTTTTT.

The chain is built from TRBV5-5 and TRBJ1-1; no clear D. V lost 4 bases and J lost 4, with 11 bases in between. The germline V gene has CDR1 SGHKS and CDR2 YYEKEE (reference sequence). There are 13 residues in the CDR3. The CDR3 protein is CASSPNTGTEAFF. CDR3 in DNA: TGTGCCAGCAGCCCCAATACTGGCACTGAAGCTTTCTTT.

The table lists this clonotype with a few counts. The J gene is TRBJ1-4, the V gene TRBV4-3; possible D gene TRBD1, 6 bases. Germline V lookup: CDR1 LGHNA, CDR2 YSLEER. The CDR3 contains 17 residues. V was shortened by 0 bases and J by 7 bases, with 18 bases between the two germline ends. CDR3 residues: CASSQDPAGGRLEKLFF. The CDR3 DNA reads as TGCGCCAGCAGCCAAGATCCCGCCGGGGGCCGACTTGAAAAACTGTTTTTT.

Written as DNA, the CDR3 is TGTGCCAGCAGTTTAACAGCTAGTGGCTACACCTTC. Translation: CASSLTASGYTF. This chain joins TRBV12-3 or TRBV12-4 and TRBJ1-2; no clear D. The CDR3 loop spans 12 amino acids. The V end lost 2 bases, the J end lost 7 bases, and 8 bases lay between the germline ends.

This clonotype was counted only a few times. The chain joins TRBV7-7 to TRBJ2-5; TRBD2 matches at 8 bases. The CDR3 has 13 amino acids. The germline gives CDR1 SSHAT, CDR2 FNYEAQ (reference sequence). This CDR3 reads CASGVQGQETQYF. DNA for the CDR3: TGTGCTAGCGGGGTTCAGGGCCAAGAGACCCAGTACTTC.

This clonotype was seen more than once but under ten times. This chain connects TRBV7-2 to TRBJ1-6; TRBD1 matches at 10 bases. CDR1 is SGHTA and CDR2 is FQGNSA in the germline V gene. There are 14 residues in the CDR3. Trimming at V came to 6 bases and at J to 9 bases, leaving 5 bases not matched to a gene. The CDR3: CASRSGTGASPLHF. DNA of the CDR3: TGTGCCAGCAGGTCCGGGACAGGGGCTTCACCCCTCCACTTT.

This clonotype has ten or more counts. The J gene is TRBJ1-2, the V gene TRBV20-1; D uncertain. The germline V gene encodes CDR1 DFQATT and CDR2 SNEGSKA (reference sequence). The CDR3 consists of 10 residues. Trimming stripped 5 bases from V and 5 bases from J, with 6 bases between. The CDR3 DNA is TGCAGTGCTGTGGGTTATGGCTACACCTTC. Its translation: CSAVGYGYTF.

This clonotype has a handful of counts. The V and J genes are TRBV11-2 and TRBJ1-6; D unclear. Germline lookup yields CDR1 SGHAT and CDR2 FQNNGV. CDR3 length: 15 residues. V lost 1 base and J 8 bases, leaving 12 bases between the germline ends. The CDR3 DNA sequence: TGTGCCAGCAGCTTAGTTTCCGGGGATTATTCACCCCTCCACTTT. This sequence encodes CASSLVSGDYSPLHF.

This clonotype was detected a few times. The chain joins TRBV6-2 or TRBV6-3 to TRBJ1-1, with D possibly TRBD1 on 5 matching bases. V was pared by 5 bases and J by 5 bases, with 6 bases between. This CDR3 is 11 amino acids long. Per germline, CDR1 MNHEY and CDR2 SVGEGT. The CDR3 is CASSGQTEAFF. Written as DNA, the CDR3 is TGTGCCAGCAGTGGACAAACTGAAGCTTTCTTT.

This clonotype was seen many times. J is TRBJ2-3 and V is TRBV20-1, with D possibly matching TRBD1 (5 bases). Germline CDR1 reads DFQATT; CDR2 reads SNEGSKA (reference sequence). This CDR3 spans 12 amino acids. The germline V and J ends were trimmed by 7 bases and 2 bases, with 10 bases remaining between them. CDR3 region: CSVPTATDTQYF. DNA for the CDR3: TGCAGTGTACCGACAGCCACAGATACGCAGTATTTT.

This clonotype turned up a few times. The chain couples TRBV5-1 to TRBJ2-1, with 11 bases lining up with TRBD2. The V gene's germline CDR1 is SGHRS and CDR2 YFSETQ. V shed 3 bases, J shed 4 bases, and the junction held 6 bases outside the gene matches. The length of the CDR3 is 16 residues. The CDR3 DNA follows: TGCGCCAGCAGCTGGCTGACTAGCGGGGTATACAATGAGCAGTTCTTC. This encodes CASSWLTSGVYNEQFF. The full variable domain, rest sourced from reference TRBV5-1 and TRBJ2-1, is KAGVTQTPRYLIKTRGQQVTLSCSPISGHRSVSWYQQTPGQGLQFLFEYFSETQRNKGNFPGRFSGRQFSNSRSEMNVSTLELGDSALYLCASSWLTSGVYNEQFFGPGTRLTVL.

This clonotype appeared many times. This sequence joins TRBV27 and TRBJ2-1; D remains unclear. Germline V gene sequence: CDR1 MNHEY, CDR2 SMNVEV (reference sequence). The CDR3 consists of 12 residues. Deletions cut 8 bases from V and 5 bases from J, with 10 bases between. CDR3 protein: CASRSGHNEQFF. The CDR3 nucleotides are TGTGCCAGCCGATCGGGCCACAATGAGCAGTTCTTC.

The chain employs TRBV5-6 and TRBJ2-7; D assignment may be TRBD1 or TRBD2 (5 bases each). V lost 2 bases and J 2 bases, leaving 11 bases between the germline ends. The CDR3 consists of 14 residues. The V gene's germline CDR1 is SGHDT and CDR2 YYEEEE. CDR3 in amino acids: CASSFRDATYEQYV. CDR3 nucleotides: TGTGCCAGCAGCTTCCGGGACGCCACCTACGAGCAGTACGTC.

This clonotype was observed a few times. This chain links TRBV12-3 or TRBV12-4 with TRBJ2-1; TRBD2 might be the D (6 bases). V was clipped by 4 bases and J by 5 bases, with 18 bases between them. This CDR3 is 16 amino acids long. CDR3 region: CASSSSAAGSDNEQFF. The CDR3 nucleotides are TGTGCCAGCAGTTCTAGCGCGGCCGGCTCGGACAATGAGCAGTTCTTC.

The CDR3 DNA reads TGCGCCAGCAGCTTGGTGACAGACGTGGCCAAAAACATTCAGTACTTC. As protein: CASSLVTDVAKNIQYF. The chain carries TRBV5-1 and TRBJ2-4; a possible D gene is TRBD1 (5 bases). Germline loops: CDR1 SGHRS, CDR2 YFSETQ. The CDR3 runs 16 residues. V dropped 0 bases and J dropped 1 base, with 11 bases sitting between them.

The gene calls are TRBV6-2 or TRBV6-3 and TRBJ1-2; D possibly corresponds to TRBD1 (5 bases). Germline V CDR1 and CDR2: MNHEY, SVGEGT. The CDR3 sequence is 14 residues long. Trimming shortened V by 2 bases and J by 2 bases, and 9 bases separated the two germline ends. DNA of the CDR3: TGTGCCAGCAGTTACGGGGGGTTCAACTATGGCTACACCTTC. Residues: CASSYGGFNYGYTF.

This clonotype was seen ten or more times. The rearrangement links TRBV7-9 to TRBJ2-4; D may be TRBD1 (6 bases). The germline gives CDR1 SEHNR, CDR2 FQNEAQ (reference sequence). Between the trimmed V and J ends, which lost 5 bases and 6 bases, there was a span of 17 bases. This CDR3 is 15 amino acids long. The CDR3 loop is CASSPRQELGNIQYF. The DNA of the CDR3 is TGTGCCAGCAGCCCCCGACAGGAATTGGGAAACATTCAGTACTTC.